What follows are 15 T cell receptor beta chains derived from one specimen sequenced in a study of shared T cell receptors in the human thymus. The repertoire was sequenced with immunoSEQ multiplex PCR; TCRdb's copy has only in-frame clones and lacks some. The sample includes about 730,000 clones, 70% to 90% of them seen just once. The same data also contributed to another study, on human thymus T cells.

Sequenced sample: thymocytes. The receptors here all came from a girl in the first two years of life with a congenital heart defect.

The rearrangement links TRBV4-1 to TRBJ1-4; TRBD1 aligns across 8 bases. The CDR3 totals 16 residues. V lost 0 bases, J lost 7 bases, and 7 bases stayed unmatched. The germline CDR1 and CDR2 sequences are MGHRA and YSYEKL. For the CDR3, the DNA is TGCGCCAGCAGCCAAGATTTTGACAGGGGCGGTGAAAAACTGTTTTTT. It codes for CASSQDFDRGGEKLFF.

The chain combines TRBV28 with TRBJ1-6; D not certain. The V and J ends lost 6 bases and 9 bases respectively, with 18 bases between them. The CDR3 is 15 amino acids. CDR1 MDHEN and CDR2 SYDVKM come from the germline V gene. In DNA form, the CDR3 reads TGTGCCAGCAGCGGCATGGTGCCGGGGTCTTCACCCCTCCACTTT. This translates into CASSGMVPGSSPLHF.

The chain recombines TRBV7-6 with TRBJ2-3; TRBD2 matches 8 bases. V shed 1 base and J 3 bases; nucleotides not matched to a gene: 12. The germline V gene encodes CDR1 SGHVS and CDR2 FNYEAQ. This CDR3 comprises 18 residues. CDR3 loop: CASSLGGGTLIWTDTQYF. CDR3 bases: TGTGCCAGCAGCTTAGGCGGGGGGACCCTAATCTGGACAGATACGCAGTATTTT. Full variable domain (outside the CDR3, taken from reference TRBV7-6 and TRBJ2-3): GAGVSQSPRYKVTKRGQDVALRCDPISGHVSLYWYRQALGQGPEFLTYFNYEAQQDKSGLPNDRFSAERPEGSISTLTIQRTEQRDSAMYRCASSLGGGTLIWTDTQYFGPGTRLTVL.

In DNA, the CDR3 is TGCAGCGTTGGGGGGACTTTCTTTTATGGCTACACCTTC. Translated: CSVGGTFFYGYTF. This sequence joins TRBV29-1 and TRBJ1-2; D possibly corresponds to TRBD1 (5 bases). The V end lost 4 bases, the J end lost 5 bases, and 14 bases lay between the germline ends. CDR3 size: 13 residues. Germline CDR1 reads SQVTM; CDR2 reads ANQGSEA.

The chain is built from TRBV10-3 and TRBJ1-2, with 8 bases fitting TRBD1. From germline, CDR1 is ENHRY and CDR2 SYGVKD. V gave up 5 bases and J gave up 7 bases; unmatched junction bases: 12. CDR3 length equals 15 residues. The CDR3 bases are TGTGCCATCAGTTTTGGTGGCAGGGGGCTTCCTGGCTACACCTTC. Its translation is CAISFGGRGLPGYTF.

V and J are TRBV6-1 and TRBJ2-7, with a weak D call TRBD1 (6 bases). Per germline, CDR1 MNHNS and CDR2 SASEGT. CDR3 length equals 14 residues. V was cut by 6 bases and J by 3 bases, with 15 bases left in between. In DNA form, the CDR3 reads TGTGCCAGCAGGCAGGAGAGGGGGTTCTACGAGCAGTACTTC. It translates to CASRQERGFYEQYF.

This chain joins TRBV5-4 and TRBJ2-1; 7 bases are a match to TRBD2. In germline, CDR1 is SGHNT, CDR2 YYREEE (reference sequence). The CDR3 runs to 14 residues. V lost 4 bases and J lost 7; bases outside the gene matches: 8. DNA of the CDR3: TGTGCCAGCAGCACATCTGCGGGGGTAAATGAGCAGTTCTTC. Translated, it gives CASSTSAGVNEQFF.

The chain uses TRBV2 and TRBJ1-1; the D gene is possibly TRBD1 (6 bases). Trimming removed 7 bases at V and 5 bases at J, with 17 bases between. CDR1 is SNHLY and CDR2 is FYNNEI in the germline V gene. This CDR3 contains 14 residues. Written as DNA, the CDR3 is TGTGCCAGCAAATCAGGGGTGATAGGAACTGAAGCTTTCTTT. It specifies CASKSGVIGTEAFF.

The genes are TRBV28 and TRBJ2-1; 8 bases line up with TRBD2. The germline gives CDR1 MDHEN, CDR2 SYDVKM. With V trimmed by 5 bases and J by 0 bases, 9 bases remained unmatched. The CDR3 sequence is 17 residues long. Here the CDR3 reads CASSLGTSNGSYNEQFF. The CDR3 nucleotides read TGTGCCAGCAGTCTAGGGACTAGTAATGGCTCCTACAATGAGCAGTTCTTC.

The chain uses TRBV9 and TRBJ2-2; tentatively, D is TRBD1 (6 bases). The germline V gene encodes CDR1 SGDLS and CDR2 YYNGEE. The CDR3 runs 16 residues. The ends were cut back, 4 bases at V and 3 bases at J, with 16 bases in the middle. Here the CDR3 DNA reads TGTGCCAGCAGCCACAAGCAGGGGCGGGACACCGGGGAGCTGTTTTTT. Translating gives CASSHKQGRDTGELFF.

The J gene is TRBJ2-1, the V gene TRBV29-1, with 11 bases fitting TRBD2. Unmatched junction bases numbered 17, after V lost 5 bases and J lost 5 bases. The CDR3 covers 18 residues. The germline V gene has CDR1 SQVTM and CDR2 ANQGSEA. The CDR3 sequence is CSVPKGELAGVGHNEQFF. CDR3 sequence (DNA): TGCAGCGTTCCCAAGGGGGAACTAGCGGGGGTGGGGCACAATGAGCAGTTCTTC.

The chain uses TRBV7-7 and TRBJ2-7; possible D gene TRBD1, 5 bases. CDR1 and CDR2 from the germline V gene are SSHAT and FNYEAQ (reference sequence). Trimming stripped 2 bases from V and 7 bases from J, with 12 bases between. This CDR3 spans 13 amino acids. The CDR3 nucleotides read TGTGCCAGCAGCTTAAGGTCGACAGCGGAGCAGTACTTC. Translation gives CASSLRSTAEQYF.

The chain couples TRBV10-1 to TRBJ2-2, with TRBD1 identical over 7 bases. The V and J ends lost 4 bases and 0 bases, in that order; junction bases with no gene match: 8. Germline V gene sequence: CDR1 WNHNN, CDR2 SYGVQD (reference sequence). The length of the CDR3 is 17 residues. The CDR3 DNA sequence: TGCGCCAGCAGTGTTGACAGGGCCTATACGAACACCGGGGAGCTGTTTTTT. It codes for CASSVDRAYTNTGELFF.

The gene calls are TRBV4-3 and TRBJ2-3, with TRBD2 identical over 12 bases. Germline trimming cut 0 bases from V and 0 bases from J; bases unmatched to any gene: 7. This CDR3 region has 19 residues. Germline V gene sequence: CDR1 LGHNA, CDR2 YSLEER. The CDR3 bases are TGCGCCAGCAGCCAAGACCCTAGCGGGGGGGGCTCTAGCACAGATACGCAGTATTTT. Translating it yields CASSQDPSGGGSSTDTQYF.

J is TRBJ2-1 and V is TRBV7-2; D is uncertain. Trimming pared 1 base from V and 1 base from J, leaving 8 bases between. The germline V gene encodes CDR1 SGHTA and CDR2 FQGNSA. The CDR3 has 15 residues. The CDR3 protein is CASSLGKRSYNEQFF. In DNA, the CDR3 is TGTGCCAGCAGCTTAGGCAAGAGGTCCTACAATGAGCAGTTCTTC.